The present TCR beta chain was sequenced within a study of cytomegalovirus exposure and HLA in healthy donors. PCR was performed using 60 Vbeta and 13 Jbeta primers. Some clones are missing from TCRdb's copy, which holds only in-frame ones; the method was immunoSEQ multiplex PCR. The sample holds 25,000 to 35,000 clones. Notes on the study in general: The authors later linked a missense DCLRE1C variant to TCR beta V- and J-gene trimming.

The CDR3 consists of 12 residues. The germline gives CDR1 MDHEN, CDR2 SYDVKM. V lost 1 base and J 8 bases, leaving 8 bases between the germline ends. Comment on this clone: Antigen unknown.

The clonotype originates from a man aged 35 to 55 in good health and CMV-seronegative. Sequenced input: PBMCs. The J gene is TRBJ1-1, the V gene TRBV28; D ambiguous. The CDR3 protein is CASSLLTEEAFF. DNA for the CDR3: TGTGCCAGCAGTTTATTAACGGAGGAAGCTTTCTTT. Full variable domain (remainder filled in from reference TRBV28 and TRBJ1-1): DVKVTQSSRYLVKRTGEKVFLECVQDMDHENMFWYRQDPGLGLRLIYFSYDVKMKEKGDIPEGYSVSREKKERFSLILESASTNQTSMYLCASSLLTEEAFFGQGTRLTVV.